A single sample is the source of the 7 T cell receptor beta chains below, sequenced in a study of T cells in localized non-small cell lung cancer. Only in-frame clones appear in the TCRdb table, and some are missing; sequencing was by immunoSEQ multiplex PCR. The data contain about 40,000 clones, over 75% of them singletons. The sequenced sample was PBMCs, obtained before any cancer treatment. All receptors derive from a woman aged 40-70 years with stage II lung adenocarcinoma.

The chain combines TRBV2 with TRBJ1-4; weak D call: TRBD1 (5 bases). Per germline, CDR1 SNHLY and CDR2 FYNNEI. The V end lost 3 bases, the J end lost 7 bases, and 9 bases lay between the germline ends. CDR3 size: 13 residues. The CDR3 reads CASSDRALEKLFF. The CDR3 nucleotides read TGTGCCAGCAGTGACAGGGCCCTTGAAAAACTGTTTTTT.

The chain employs TRBV7-3 and TRBJ1-1; D is ambiguous. Germline loops: CDR1 SGHTA, CDR2 FQGTGA. This CDR3 spans 13 amino acids. V dropped 2 bases and J dropped 5 bases, with 9 bases sitting between them. The CDR3 sequence: CASSLETRTEAFF. The CDR3 nucleotides are TGTGCCAGCAGCTTAGAGACAAGGACTGAAGCTTTCTTT.

The chain carries TRBV2 and TRBJ1-4; a possible D gene is TRBD1 (5 bases). The V and J ends lost 7 bases and 6 bases respectively, with 9 bases between them. The CDR3 is 12 residues long. Germline values: CDR1 SNHLY, CDR2 FYNNEI. The CDR3 reads CASNRDYEKLFF. CDR3 coding DNA: TGTGCCAGCAACCGGGACTATGAAAAACTGTTTTTT.

CDR3 amino acids: CASSLLAGETQYF. DNA of the CDR3: TGTGCCAGCAGTTTATTAGCGGGGGAGACCCAGTACTTC. The rearrangement joins TRBV28 to TRBJ2-5, with TRBD2 matching 8 bases. The J segment lost 5 bases and the V segment lost 1 base, leaving 0 bases of the junction unmatched. The germline gives CDR1 MDHEN, CDR2 SYDVKM. The CDR3 covers 13 residues.

This chain uses TRBV19 with TRBJ1-5; D might be TRBD1 (5 bases). V was cut by 5 bases and J by 6 bases, with 14 bases left in between. Germline values: CDR1 LNHDA, CDR2 SQIVND (reference sequence). The CDR3 contains 14 residues. CDR3 residues: CASSPSRARQPQHF. The DNA of the CDR3 is TGTGCCAGTAGTCCCTCCAGGGCACGTCAGCCCCAGCATTTT.

CDR3 nucleotides: TGTGCCAGCAGCTTGGATGGCGGGGGGCCCACAGATACGCAGTATTTT. It yields the protein CASSLDGGGPTDTQYF. The chain joins TRBV5-4 to TRBJ2-3, with 8 bases aligning to TRBD2. Trimming at V came to 0 bases and at J to 2 bases, leaving 5 bases not matched to a gene. Looked up from germline, CDR1 is SGHNT and CDR2 is YYREEE (reference sequence). This CDR3 region has 16 residues. Full variable domain (remainder filled in from reference TRBV5-4 and TRBJ2-3): ETGVTQSPTHLIKTRGQQVTLRCSSQSGHNTVSWYQQALGQGPQFIFQYYREEENGRGNFPPRFSGLQFPNYSSELNVNALELDDSALYLCASSLDGGGPTDTQYFGPGTRLTVL.

The V and J genes are TRBV20-1 and TRBJ1-2; no definite D call. The length of the CDR3 is 8 residues. The germline V gene has CDR1 DFQATT and CDR2 SNEGSKA (reference sequence). The germline V and J ends were trimmed by 8 bases and 6 bases, with 4 bases remaining between them. CDR3 loop: CSRNGYTF. The CDR3, as DNA: TGCAGTAGGAATGGCTACACCTTC.